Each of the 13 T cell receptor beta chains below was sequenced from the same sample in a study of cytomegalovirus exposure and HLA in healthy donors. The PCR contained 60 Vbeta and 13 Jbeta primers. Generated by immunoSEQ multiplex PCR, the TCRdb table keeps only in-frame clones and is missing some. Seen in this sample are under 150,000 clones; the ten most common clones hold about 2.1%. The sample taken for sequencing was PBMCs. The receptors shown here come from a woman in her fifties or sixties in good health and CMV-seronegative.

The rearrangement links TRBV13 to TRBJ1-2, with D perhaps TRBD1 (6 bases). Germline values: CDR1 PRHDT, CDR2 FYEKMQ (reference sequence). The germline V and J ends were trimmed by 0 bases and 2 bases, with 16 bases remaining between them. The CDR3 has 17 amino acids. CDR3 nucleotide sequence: TGTGCCAGCAGCTTAGGGGCGTGGGGGCGGAACAACTATGGCTACACCTTC. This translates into CASSLGAWGRNNYGYTF.

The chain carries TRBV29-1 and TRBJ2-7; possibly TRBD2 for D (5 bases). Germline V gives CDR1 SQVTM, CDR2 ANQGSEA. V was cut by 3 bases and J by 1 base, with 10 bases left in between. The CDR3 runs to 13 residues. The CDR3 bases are TGCAGCGTTGAGGTAGAGGGTTCCTACGAGCAGTACTTC. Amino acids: CSVEVEGSYEQYF.

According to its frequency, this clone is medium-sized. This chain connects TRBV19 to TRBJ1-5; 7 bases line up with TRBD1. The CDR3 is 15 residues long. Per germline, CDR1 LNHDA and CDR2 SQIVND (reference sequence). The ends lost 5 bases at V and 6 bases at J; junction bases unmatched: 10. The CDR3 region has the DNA TGTGCCAGTAGTTCACTTAAGGGGGCAGTTCAGCCCCAGCATTTT. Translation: CASSSLKGAVQPQHF.

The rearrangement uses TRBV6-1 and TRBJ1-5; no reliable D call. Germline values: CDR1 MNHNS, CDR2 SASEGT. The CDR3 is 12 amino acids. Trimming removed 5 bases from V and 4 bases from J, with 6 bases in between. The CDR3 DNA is TGTGCCAGCAGTTCGGGTAATCAGCCCCAGCATTTT. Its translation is CASSSGNQPQHF.

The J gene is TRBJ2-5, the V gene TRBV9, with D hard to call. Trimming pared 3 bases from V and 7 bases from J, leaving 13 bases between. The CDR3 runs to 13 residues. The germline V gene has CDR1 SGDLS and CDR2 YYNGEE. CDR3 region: CASSAVDLGTQYF. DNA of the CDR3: TGTGCCAGCAGCGCGGTAGATCTTGGGACCCAGTACTTC. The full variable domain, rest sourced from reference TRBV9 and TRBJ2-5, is DSGVTQTPKHLITATGQRVTLRCSPRSGDLSVYWYQQSLDQGLQFLIQYYNGEERAKGNILERFSAQQFPDLHSELNLSSLELGDSALYFCASSAVDLGTQYFGPGTRLLVL.

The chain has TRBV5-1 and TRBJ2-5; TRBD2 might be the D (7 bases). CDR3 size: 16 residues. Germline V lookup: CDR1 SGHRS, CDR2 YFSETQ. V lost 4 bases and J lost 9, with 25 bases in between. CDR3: CASSGGGGTARGAQYF. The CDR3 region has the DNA TGCGCCAGCAGCGGAGGGGGGGGGACGGCTCGCGGGGCCCAGTACTTC.

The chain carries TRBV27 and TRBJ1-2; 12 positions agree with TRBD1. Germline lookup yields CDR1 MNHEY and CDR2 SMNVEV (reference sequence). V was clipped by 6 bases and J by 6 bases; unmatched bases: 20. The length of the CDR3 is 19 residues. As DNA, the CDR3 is TGTGCCAGCAGCCAGAATATAGGGACAGGGGGCTTGGGTTCTAATGGCTACACCTTC. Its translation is CASSQNIGTGGLGSNGYTF.

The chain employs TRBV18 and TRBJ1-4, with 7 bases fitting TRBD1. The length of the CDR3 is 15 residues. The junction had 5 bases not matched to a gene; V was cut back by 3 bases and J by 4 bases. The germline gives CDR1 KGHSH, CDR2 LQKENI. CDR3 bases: TGTGCCAGCTCACCGGACAGGCAAATTAATGAAAAACTGTTTTTT. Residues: CASSPDRQINEKLFF.

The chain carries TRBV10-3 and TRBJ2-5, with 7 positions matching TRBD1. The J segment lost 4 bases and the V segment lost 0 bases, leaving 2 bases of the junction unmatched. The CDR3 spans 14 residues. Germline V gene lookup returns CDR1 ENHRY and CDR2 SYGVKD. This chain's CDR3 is CAISESTGLETQYF. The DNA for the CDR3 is TGTGCCATCAGTGAGTCGACAGGGTTAGAGACCCAGTACTTC.

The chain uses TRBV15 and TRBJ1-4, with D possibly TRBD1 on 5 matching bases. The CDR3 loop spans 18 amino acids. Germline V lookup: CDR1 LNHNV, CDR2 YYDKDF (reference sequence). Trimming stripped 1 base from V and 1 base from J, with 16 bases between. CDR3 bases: TGTGCCACCAGCAGAGGCACCACCGACGGGGGAACTAATGAAAAACTGTTTTTT. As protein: CATSRGTTDGGTNEKLFF.

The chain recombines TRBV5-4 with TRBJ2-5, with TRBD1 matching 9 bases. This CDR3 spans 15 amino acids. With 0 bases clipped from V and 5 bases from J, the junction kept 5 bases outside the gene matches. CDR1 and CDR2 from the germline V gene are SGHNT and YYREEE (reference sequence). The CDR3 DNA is TGTGCCAGCAGCTTGGACAGGGGGCAGGGGGAGACCCAGTACTTC. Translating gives CASSLDRGQGETQYF.

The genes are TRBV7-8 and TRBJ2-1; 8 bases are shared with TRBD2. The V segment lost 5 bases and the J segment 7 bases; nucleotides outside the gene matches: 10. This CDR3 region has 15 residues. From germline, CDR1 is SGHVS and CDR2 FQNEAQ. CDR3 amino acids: CASSPGGPRRNEQFF. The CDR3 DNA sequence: TGTGCCAGCAGCCCGGGGGGGCCTAGGAGAAATGAGCAGTTCTTC.

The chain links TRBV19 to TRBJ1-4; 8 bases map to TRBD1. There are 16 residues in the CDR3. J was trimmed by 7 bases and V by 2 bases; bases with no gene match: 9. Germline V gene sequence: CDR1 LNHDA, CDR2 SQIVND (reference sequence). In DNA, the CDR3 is TGTGCCAGTAGTATACTCAGGGGGCAGAGGGTTGAAAAACTGTTTTTT. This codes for CASSILRGQRVEKLFF.